These 12 T cell receptor beta chains originate from one sample sequenced in a study of T-cell reconstitution after alpha-beta-depleted transplantation in children. The authors prepared the TCRbeta library with unique molecular identifiers. A single record per CDR3 protein comes from TCRdb applying MiXCR to the PCR reads. Of roughly 300,000 distinct CDR3 sequences detected, around a tenth appear once; the ten largest clones hold around 2.3%. Sequences were derived from PBMCs from the stem cell graft donor, sampled from the stem cell graft. These receptors originate from a human donor who donated a stem cell graft to a child with acute lymphoblastic leukemia.

CDR3 protein: CASSIAGHLQNTEAFF. As DNA, the CDR3 is TGTGCCAGCAGCATCGCCGGACATCTTCAGAACACTGAAGCTTTCTTT. This chain joins TRBV6-1 and TRBJ1-1; a possible D gene is TRBD1 (5 bases). CDR1 MNHNS and CDR2 SASEGT come from the germline V gene. This CDR3 is 16 amino acids long. Trimming removed 6 bases from V and 1 base from J, with 18 bases in between.

This clonotype showed up just a few times. V gene TRBV7-2 combines with J gene TRBJ2-3; D unresolved. Germline-derived CDR1 and CDR2 are SGHTA and FQGNSA. V lost 1 base and J 6 bases, leaving 11 bases between the germline ends. There are 14 residues in the CDR3. The CDR3 reads CASSLVGNRDTQYF. CDR3 coding DNA: TGTGCCAGCAGCTTAGTGGGCAATAGGGATACGCAGTATTTT.

A few counts support this clonotype. The chain combines TRBV7-8 with TRBJ2-2; the match to TRBD2 covers 8 bases. The germline V gene has CDR1 SGHVS and CDR2 FQNEAQ. With V trimmed by 2 bases and J by 1 base, 15 bases remained unmatched. The CDR3 length is 20 residues. CDR3 sequence: CASSLYRLARRGLNTGELFF. CDR3 bases: TGTGCCAGCAGCTTATACCGACTAGCGCGACGTGGGTTGAACACCGGGGAGCTGTTTTTT. Full variable domain (outside the CDR3, taken from reference TRBV7-8 and TRBJ2-2): GAGVSQSPRYKVAKRGQDVALRCDPISGHVSLFWYQQALGQGPEFLTYFQNEAQLDKSGLPSDRFFAERPEGSVSTLKIQRTQQEDSAVYLCASSLYRLARRGLNTGELFFGEGSRLTVL.

With regard to this clonotype: This may be a read error: a much more frequent sequence differs by one nucleotide. The CDR3 carries no conserved terminal phenylalanine or tryptophan, so it likely arises from a read error. The V and J genes are TRBV7-9 and TRBJ2-5; D might be TRBD1 (5 bases). The CDR3 is 14 amino acids. CDR1 is SEHNR, CDR2 FQNEAQ, per germline (reference sequence). V was trimmed by 3 bases and J by 5 bases, leaving 13 bases between them. The CDR3 protein is CASSFRQSGETQYL. The CDR3, as DNA: TGTGCCAGCAGCTTCCGACAGTCCGGGGAGACCCAGTACTTG.

The sample holds many counts of this clonotype. With a much larger clone just one base away, this may be a read error. V gene TRBV9 combines with J gene TRBJ2-1, with 8 nucleotides matching TRBD2. The trim removed 1 base at V and 0 bases at J, leaving 0 bases unmatched. Per germline, CDR1 SGDLS and CDR2 YYNGEE. The CDR3 has 15 residues. The CDR3 spells CASSVSGSSYNEQFF. CDR3 sequence (DNA): TGTGCCAGCAGCGTAAGCGGGAGCTCCTACAATGAGCAGTTCTTC.

This clonotype appeared many times. CDR3 nucleotides: TGTGCCAGCAGCCAAGCCTACAATGAGCAGTTCTTC. Encoded protein: CASSQAYNEQFF. This sequence joins TRBV3-1 and TRBJ2-1; D is ambiguous. Germline V gene lookup returns CDR1 LGHDT and CDR2 YNNKEL (reference sequence). Trimming removed 1 base at V and 2 bases at J, with 0 bases between. CDR3 size: 12 residues.

This clonotype was detected only a few times. The CDR3 spells CSAGFSSLRADTQYF. CDR3 DNA: TGCAGTGCTGGGTTTAGCTCTTTAAGGGCGGATACGCAGTATTTT. This rearrangement joins TRBV20-1 to TRBJ2-3, with D hard to call. V lost 5 bases and J lost 6, with 21 bases in between. This CDR3 has 15 residues. Germline V gives CDR1 DFQATT, CDR2 SNEGSKA (reference sequence).

This clonotype was counted between two and nine times. This rearrangement joins TRBV4-1 to TRBJ2-2; 7 bases are a match to TRBD2. The CDR3 has 15 amino acids. Germline loops: CDR1 MGHRA, CDR2 YSYEKL. V lost 1 base, J lost 2 bases, and 1 base stayed unmatched. DNA for the CDR3: TGCGCCAGCAGCCAAGCTAGCGGAAACACCGGGGAGCTGTTTTTT. Translating gives CASSQASGNTGELFF.

The J gene is TRBJ2-2, the V gene TRBV7-2; 8 bases match TRBD2. The germline CDR1 and CDR2 sequences are SGHTA and FQGNSA. Trimming at V came to 9 bases and at J to 1 base, leaving 7 bases not matched to a gene. The CDR3 totals 15 residues. DNA for the CDR3: TGTGCCAGTCCCCTCGGGGGGGGGAACACCGGGGAGCTGTTTTTT. It codes for CASPLGGGNTGELFF.

The chain combines TRBV9 with TRBJ1-6; D might be TRBD1 (6 bases). Trimming left V 0 bases short and J 7 bases short, with 14 bases between. CDR1 and CDR2 from the germline V gene are SGDLS and YYNGEE. The CDR3 spans 16 residues. CDR3 in DNA: TGTGCCAGCAGCGTAGGTCCGGGACAAGTCAATTCACCCCTCCACTTT. Protein sequence: CASSVGPGQVNSPLHF.

This clonotype was recorded many times. The chain has TRBV9 and TRBJ2-2, with 7 bases matching TRBD1. CDR3 length equals 14 residues. Germline CDR1 SGDLS, CDR2 YYNGEE. The trim removed 6 bases at V and 1 base at J, leaving 3 bases unmatched. For the CDR3, the DNA is TGTGCCAGCAACGACAGGGAGAACACCGGGGAGCTGTTTTTT. This translates into CASNDRENTGELFF.

This clonotype was picked up many times. V is TRBV28 and J is TRBJ2-5; TRBD1 matches 9 bases. This CDR3 is 14 amino acids long. Germline V lookup: CDR1 MDHEN, CDR2 SYDVKM. V was clipped by 6 bases and J by 5 bases; unmatched bases: 7. The CDR3 coding sequence is TGTGCCAGCAGGACACAGGGGGCGCGGGAGACCCAGTACTTC. Residues: CASRTQGARETQYF.